Shown below are 28 T cell receptor beta chains from a single sample sequenced in a study of CD8+ T cells in alopecia areata (dated by TCRdb to 2016 to 2018). The receptor library was made with the immunoSEQ multiplex PCR assay. For TCR sequencing, RNA was extracted from every sample and reverse transcribed into cDNA to serve as template. TCRdb took over this immuneACCESS table, retaining in-frame rearrangements with V and J assigned. Such tables are incomplete; in checked studies, under half of the missing clones stem from an unresolved V gene, and the remainder is unexplained. The sample data list about 200,000 clones, and approximately 60% of these were observed just once. Of the sample, less than 3.5% falls within the top ten clones. The time point tag for this specimen amounts to: about 4 weeks on oral tofacitinib. The treatment or condition label here, explained by the study, means: oral pan-JAK inhibitor, 5-10 mg twice daily.

Source: CD4+ T cells sorted from blood, taken at week 4, from a patient treated with tofacitinib. All receptors come from a human donor with alopecia areata.

The genes are TRBV29-1 and TRBJ1-1; TRBD1 might be the D (6 bases). Trimming took off 4 bases at V and 0 bases at J, with 12 bases between the two ends. The CDR3 sequence is 14 residues long. Germline V lookup: CDR1 SQVTM, CDR2 ANQGSEA. The CDR3 region is CSVASQGMNTEAFF. For the CDR3, the DNA is TGCAGCGTTGCCTCACAGGGCATGAACACTGAAGCTTTCTTT.

V and J are TRBV7-2 and TRBJ2-5, with D unclear. Germline CDR1 reads SGHTA; CDR2 reads FQGNSA. This CDR3 is 13 amino acids long. V shed 5 bases and J shed 3 bases, with 10 bases lying between them. The CDR3 region has the DNA TGTGCCAGCAGCACCGGACGCGAAGAGACCCAGTACTTC. Protein sequence: CASSTGREETQYF.

V gene TRBV25-1 combines with J gene TRBJ1-1; D uncertain. V shed 6 bases and J shed 1 base, with 6 bases lying between them. Germline CDR1 reads MGHDK; CDR2 reads SYGVNS. The CDR3 contains 12 residues. CDR3 nucleotides: TGTGCCAGCAGACGGGAGAACACTGAAGCTTTCTTT. The encoded protein is CASRRENTEAFF.

The chain employs TRBV7-2 and TRBJ2-5; D tentatively fits TRBD1 or TRBD2 (5 bases each). This CDR3 spans 17 amino acids. Germline V gives CDR1 SGHTA, CDR2 FQGNSA. Trimming shortened V by 3 bases and J by 5 bases, and 22 bases separated the two germline ends. CDR3 sequence reads: CASSFFPGPGLRETQYF. CDR3 bases: TGTGCCAGCAGCTTTTTTCCGGGACCAGGTCTCCGGGAGACCCAGTACTTC.

This clone has just a few counts. This chain connects TRBV28 to TRBJ2-7; no firm D call. The ends were cut back, 6 bases at V and 12 bases at J, with 18 bases in the middle. The CDR3 consists of 12 residues. In germline, CDR1 is MDHEN, CDR2 SYDVKM. Written as DNA, the CDR3 is TGTGCCAGCAGACCTCCCGCCGACTCCATGTACTTC. Translation gives CASRPPADSMYF. The variable domain in full, completed from reference TRBV28 and TRBJ2-7, reads DVKVTQSSRYLVKRTGEKVFLECVQDMDHENMFWYRQDPGLGLRLIYFSYDVKMKEKGDIPEGYSVSREKKERFSLILESASTNQTSMYLCASRPPADSMYFGPGTRLTVT.

This rearrangement joins TRBV10-3 to TRBJ1-6; D gene unclear. CDR3 length: 13 amino acids. Germline values: CDR1 ENHRY, CDR2 SYGVKD. V lost 6 bases and J 9 bases, leaving 12 bases between the germline ends. CDR3 nucleotide sequence: TGTGCCATCAGGGCAGATGGTGGTTCACCCCTCCACTTT. Amino acids: CAIRADGGSPLHF.

This chain joins TRBV4-2 and TRBJ2-5; 8 bases agree with TRBD2. Germline loops: CDR1 LGHNA, CDR2 YNFKEQ. The CDR3 runs to 14 residues. The V gene end was trimmed by 4 bases and the J gene end by 3 bases; junction bases not matched to a gene: 4. In DNA, the CDR3 is TGTGCCAGCAGCCCGGGGGGGAGGGAAGAGACCCAGTACTTC. Its translation: CASSPGGREETQYF.

Comment on this clone: Within the sample, other DNA sequences also encode this same CDR3. V usage is TRBV20-1 and J usage is TRBJ2-7; D is unclear. CDR1 is DFQATT, CDR2 SNEGSKA, per germline (reference sequence). Trimming left V 1 base short and J 2 bases short, with 3 bases between. There are 11 residues in the CDR3. DNA of the CDR3: TGCAGTGCTAGAGGGGCCTACGAGCAGTACTTC. Translation: CSARGAYEQYF.

This chain connects TRBV18 to TRBJ1-1; D gene uncertain. Looked up from germline, CDR1 is KGHSH and CDR2 is LQKENI. There are 12 residues in the CDR3. V lost 0 bases to trimming and J lost 6 bases, with 5 bases between them. The CDR3 loop reads CASSPPLAEAFF. In DNA, the CDR3 is TGTGCCAGCTCACCACCTCTCGCTGAAGCTTTCTTT.

The J gene is TRBJ1-4, the V gene TRBV5-1; 7 nucleotides align to TRBD1. Germline V CDR1 and CDR2: SGHRS, YFSETQ. The V and J ends lost 4 bases and 1 base, in that order; junction bases with no gene match: 13. The CDR3 extends over 18 amino acids. CDR3 residues: CASSVDRTNPRTNEKLFF. CDR3 DNA: TGCGCCAGCAGCGTGGACAGGACGAACCCGAGAACTAATGAAAAACTGTTTTTT.

This clone was observed many times. The chain has TRBV27 and TRBJ1-1; D gene unclear. The V end was cut by 9 bases, the J end by 5 bases, with 13 bases between. Germline V gene data show CDR1 as MNHEY and CDR2 as SMNVEV (reference sequence). The CDR3 is 12 amino acids. CDR3 coding DNA: TGTGCCAGTGGAGACGGAGGAACTGAAGCTTTCTTT. Amino acid sequence: CASGDGGTEAFF.

This chain connects TRBV9 to TRBJ1-1, with D possibly TRBD1 on 5 matching bases. The CDR3 is 15 amino acids. In germline, CDR1 is SGDLS, CDR2 YYNGEE. Trimming removed 3 bases from V and 6 bases from J, with 18 bases in between. The CDR3 region is CASSEGWAREAEAFF. Written as DNA, the CDR3 is TGTGCCAGCAGCGAGGGTTGGGCCAGGGAGGCTGAAGCTTTCTTT.

The rearrangement links TRBV2 to TRBJ1-5; D perhaps matches TRBD1 (5 bases). The CDR3 covers 14 residues. Germline CDR1 and CDR2: SNHLY and FYNNEI. V was trimmed by 4 bases and J by 8 bases, leaving 15 bases between them. The CDR3 bases are TGTGCCAGCAGTGCGGGACCGCGCTGGGAGCCCCAGCATTTT. This sequence encodes CASSAGPRWEPQHF.

The chain uses TRBV30 and TRBJ1-4; 8 positions agree with TRBD1. V was pared by 8 bases and J by 7 bases, with 12 bases of the junction left unmatched. Germline V gene data show CDR1 as GTSNPN and CDR2 as SVGIG (reference sequence). This CDR3 region has 14 residues. CDR3 loop: CASASQGAGEKLFF. Here the CDR3 DNA reads TGTGCCAGTGCTTCCCAGGGGGCAGGTGAAAAACTGTTTTTT.

The chain uses TRBV6-1 and TRBJ1-5; TRBD1 matches at 10 bases. V was pared by 7 bases and J by 5 bases, with 2 bases of the junction left unmatched. CDR3 length: 13 amino acids. CDR1 is MNHNS and CDR2 is SASEGT in the germline V gene. Here the CDR3 reads CASKGTGDQPQHF. Here the CDR3 DNA reads TGTGCCAGCAAGGGGACAGGGGATCAGCCCCAGCATTTT.

This clone was seen a handful of times. V and J are TRBV29-1 and TRBJ1-4; TRBD1 matches 8 bases. The CDR3 is 12 residues long. The ends lost 7 bases at V and 8 bases at J; junction bases unmatched: 6. The V gene's germline CDR1 is SQVTM and CDR2 ANQGSEA. In DNA form, the CDR3 reads TGCAGCGCCGGACAGGGTTGGGAAAAACTGTTTTTT. Translation gives CSAGQGWEKLFF.

This sequence joins TRBV9 and TRBJ2-2; D ambiguous. Trimming took off 0 bases at V and 10 bases at J, with 10 bases between the two ends. The CDR3 spans 13 residues. Per the germline V gene, CDR1 is SGDLS and CDR2 is YYNGEE. The CDR3 nucleotides are TGTGCCAGCAGCGTAGAACCGAAAGTGGAGCTGTTTTTT. Translating it yields CASSVEPKVELFF.

This clone was detected a few times. Distinct nucleotide sequences in the sample also encode this CDR3. The CDR3 here is CASSLDNTGELFF. The CDR3 bases are TGCGCCAGCAGCCTAGATAATACCGGGGAGCTGTTTTTT. This chain connects TRBV5-1 to TRBJ2-2; D is undetermined. The CDR3 runs to 13 residues. V lost 4 bases to trimming and J lost 5 bases, with 9 bases between them. Germline-derived CDR1 and CDR2 are SGHRS and YFSETQ.

V usage is TRBV4-1 and J usage is TRBJ1-6; 9 bases match TRBD1. V trimming: 4 bases; J trimming: 7 bases; junction bases outside the gene matches: 8. The CDR3 sequence is 16 residues long. Germline assignment: CDR1 MGHRA and CDR2 YSYEKL. In DNA, the CDR3 is TGCGCCAGCAGCCCGGGACAGGGTACGGCAAATTCACCCCTCCACTTT. Protein sequence: CASSPGQGTANSPLHF.

V usage is TRBV27 and J usage is TRBJ2-2; possible D gene TRBD2, 6 bases. Deletions cut 6 bases from V and 3 bases from J, with 20 bases between. Germline CDR1 MNHEY, CDR2 SMNVEV (reference sequence). The CDR3 runs to 17 residues. CDR3 loop: CASRTPGLGGDTGELFF. Here the CDR3 DNA reads TGTGCCAGCAGAACCCCGGGCCTCGGAGGGGACACCGGGGAGCTGTTTTTT.

This sequence joins TRBV6-1 and TRBJ2-7; 9 bases match TRBD2. The germline gives CDR1 MNHNS, CDR2 SASEGT. Trimming cost V 2 bases and J 4 bases; bases outside gene matches: 6. The CDR3 sequence is 15 residues long. CDR3 coding DNA: TGTGCCAGCAGTGAAAACCTAGCGGGGCTTTACGAGCAGTACTTC. Its protein is CASSENLAGLYEQYF.

This clone was seen more than once but under ten times. The V call is TRBV27, the J call TRBJ2-6; D not certain. V gave up 5 bases and J gave up 12 bases, with 8 bases separating them. Germline V gene data show CDR1 as MNHEY and CDR2 as SMNVEV (reference sequence). The CDR3 consists of 11 residues. The CDR3 bases are TGTGCCAGCAGTCCCCTCGGCGTCCTGACTTTC. Encoded protein: CASSPLGVLTF.

This clone was seen just once. This rearrangement joins TRBV27 to TRBJ2-7; no firm D call. V was clipped by 8 bases and J by 3 bases, with 11 bases between them. The CDR3 runs 12 residues. Germline V gene data show CDR1 as MNHEY and CDR2 as SMNVEV (reference sequence). The CDR3 DNA sequence: TGTGCCAGCCAGTCTCATAACTACGAGCAGTACTTC. This translates into CASQSHNYEQYF.

This clone showed up just a few times. The chain has TRBV4-1 and TRBJ1-5; D is perhaps TRBD1 (5 bases). The CDR3 has 15 residues. Germline CDR1 MGHRA, CDR2 YSYEKL. Trimming cost V 4 bases and J 0 bases, with 10 bases left between them. The CDR3 loop reads CASSPTVNSNQPQHF. The CDR3 DNA is TGCGCCAGCAGCCCGACAGTGAATAGCAATCAGCCCCAGCATTTT.

J is TRBJ2-1 and V is TRBV6-6; TRBD1 agrees at 10 bases. The germline V gene has CDR1 MNHNY and CDR2 SVGAGI (reference sequence). The ends lost 6 bases at V and 7 bases at J; junction bases unmatched: 12. CDR3 length: 16 amino acids. The CDR3 sequence is CASSYGSGTGANEQFF. CDR3 coding DNA: TGTGCCAGCAGCTACGGGAGTGGGACAGGGGCAAATGAGCAGTTCTTC.

The chain recombines TRBV29-1 with TRBJ2-3; D not certain. This CDR3 region has 13 residues. Germline assignment: CDR1 SQVTM and CDR2 ANQGSEA. Trimming cost V 3 bases and J 1 base, with 8 bases left between them. DNA of the CDR3: TGCAGCGTTGACGCGCCCGGCACAGATACGCAGTATTTT. Residues: CSVDAPGTDTQYF.

This clone was detected once. As DNA, the CDR3 is TGTGCCACCAGCAGAGACCTGACTAGCGGGGGGTACTTC. It codes for CATSRDLTSGGYF. The chain is built from TRBV15 and TRBJ2-5; 12 bases are shared with TRBD2. Trimming at V came to 0 bases and at J to 13 bases, leaving 3 bases not matched to a gene. This CDR3 is 13 amino acids long. Looked up from germline, CDR1 is LNHNV and CDR2 is YYDKDF (reference sequence).

The chain recombines TRBV7-9 with TRBJ1-2; D uncertain. The CDR3 contains 12 residues. CDR1 and CDR2 from the germline V gene are SEHNR and FQNEAQ (reference sequence). V lost 2 bases and J lost 7, with 8 bases in between. CDR3 sequence reads: CASSLLDPGYTF. CDR3 coding DNA: TGTGCCAGCAGCTTATTGGATCCTGGCTACACCTTC.